These 8 T cell receptor beta chains were all obtained from the same sample, sequenced in a study of blood T cell repertoires in COVID-19. The protocol was immunoSEQ multiplex PCR, while the TCRdb copy is restricted to in-frame clones and leaves out a portion. The repertoire consists of around 200,000 clones, with around 83% occurring once and the leading ten covering more than 8%. The sequenced sample was peripheral blood. The receptors derive from a woman aged 45-65 years with acute or convalescent COVID-19.

This rearrangement joins TRBV23-1 to TRBJ2-5, with D perhaps matching TRBD2 (6 bases). TRBV23-1 is an ORF for which the function is uncertain. V was trimmed by 0 bases and J by 6 bases, leaving 14 bases between them. CDR3 length: 15 residues. The CDR3 reads CASSQSKEGRKTQYF. In nucleotides, the CDR3 is TGCGCCAGCAGTCAATCGAAGGAGGGGCGAAAGACCCAGTACTTC.

This CDR3 is CSASRPTRGNEQFF. The CDR3, as DNA: TGCAGCGCCTCCCGACCGACCAGGGGCAATGAGCAGTTCTTC. The rearrangement uses TRBV29-1 and TRBJ2-1; a possible D gene is TRBD1 (6 bases). V gave up 7 bases and J gave up 6 bases, with 19 bases separating them. This CDR3 spans 14 amino acids. Germline V lookup: CDR1 SQVTM, CDR2 ANQGSEA.

The sample holds one count of this clone. The DNA for the CDR3 is TGTGCCAGCAGTTATCCGGGACAGAGTGAGCAGTTCTTC. Amino acid sequence: CASSYPGQSEQFF. The chain uses TRBV6-5 and TRBJ2-1, with 7 bases identical to TRBD1. This CDR3 comprises 13 residues. Per the germline V gene, CDR1 is MNHEY and CDR2 is SVGAGI. J gave up 9 bases and V 3 bases, and 5 bases lay outside the gene matches.

This chain links TRBV19 with TRBJ1-2; 12 bases agree with TRBD1. Unmatched junction bases numbered 7, after V lost 3 bases and J lost 8 bases. In germline, CDR1 is LNHDA, CDR2 SQIVND (reference sequence). This CDR3 is built from 15 residues. CDR3 protein: CASSIRGQGARGYTF. Written as DNA, the CDR3 is TGTGCCAGTAGTATTAGGGGACAGGGGGCGAGAGGCTACACCTTC.

The chain links TRBV9 to TRBJ1-5, with 7 bases aligning to TRBD1. The CDR3 totals 14 residues. Germline CDR1 SGDLS, CDR2 YYNGEE. V trimming: 2 bases; J trimming: 7 bases; junction bases outside the gene matches: 6. This CDR3 is CASSVRGEGQPQHF. The CDR3 nucleotides read TGTGCCAGCAGCGTCAGGGGGGAAGGACAGCCCCAGCATTTT.

The V gene is TRBV5-1, the J gene TRBJ2-2; 9 nucleotides line up with TRBD2. V shed 8 bases and J 0 bases; nucleotides not matched to a gene: 8. The CDR3 is made up of 16 amino acids. Germline assignment: CDR1 SGHRS and CDR2 YFSETQ. The DNA of the CDR3 is TGCGCCAGAGGGCCCCTAGCGGGACCGAACACCGGGGAGCTGTTTTTT. Encoded protein: CARGPLAGPNTGELFF. The variable domain in full, completed from reference TRBV5-1 and TRBJ2-2, reads KAGVTQTPRYLIKTRGQQVTLSCSPISGHRSVSWYQQTPGQGLQFLFEYFSETQRNKGNFPGRFSGRQFSNSRSEMNVSTLELGDSALYLCARGPLAGPNTGELFFGEGSRLTVL.

The chain employs TRBV1 and TRBJ2-1; TRBD2 is the table's D call, not checked against the DNA. TRBV1 is a documented pseudogene. This CDR3 comprises 16 residues. CDR3: CTSSQDAGGCGNEQFF. CDR3 bases: TGCACCAGCAGCCAAGACGCGGGAGGCTGTGGCAATGAGCAGTTCTTC.

The V call is TRBV28, the J call TRBJ1-2; D ambiguous. Germline V lookup: CDR1 MDHEN, CDR2 SYDVKM. V lost 4 bases to trimming and J lost 4 bases, with 7 bases between them. This CDR3 has 12 amino acids. Here the CDR3 DNA reads TGTGCCAGCAGTTCGAGATCCTATGGCTACACCTTC. Translated: CASSSRSYGYTF.